Below are 20 T cell receptor beta chains sequenced from a single sample in a study of OX40 agonist ivuxolimab in advanced cancers. Profiled with immunoSEQ multiplex PCR; TCRdb holds only in-frame clones, not every one. There are roughly 25,000 clones in the sample; about 76% occur only once, and 32% lies in the top ten. The sequenced sample was CD4+ or CD8+ T cells sorted from blood, obtained in a trial of the OX40 agonist ivuxolimab. These receptors originate from an adult with an advanced solid tumor such as melanoma, head and neck, liver or kidney cancer.

The chain uses TRBV2 and TRBJ1-5; TRBD1 is a possible D gene (5 bases). Trimming left V 7 bases short and J 2 bases short, with 18 bases between. CDR1 and CDR2 (germline): SNHLY, FYNNEI. The CDR3 sequence is 16 residues long. Written as DNA, the CDR3 is TGTGCCAGCAAGGATAGGAGGCAGGGTGGCAATCAGCCCCAGCATTTT. The encoded protein is CASKDRRQGGNQPQHF.

The V call is TRBV6-1, the J call TRBJ1-5, with D tentatively TRBD1 (6 bases). V lost 8 bases, J lost 0 bases, and 14 bases lay in between. This CDR3 comprises 15 residues. From germline, CDR1 is MNHNS and CDR2 SASEGT. The CDR3 DNA reads as TGTGCCAGCCAGGGGAGGGGCACTAGCAATCAGCCCCAGCATTTT. Translating it yields CASQGRGTSNQPQHF.

This clone was seen once. This chain joins TRBV6-1 and TRBJ2-7; no clear D gene. The length of the CDR3 is 12 residues. Trimming shortened V by 8 bases and J by 3 bases, and 11 bases separated the two germline ends. Germline-derived CDR1 and CDR2 are MNHNS and SASEGT. The CDR3 coding sequence is TGTGCCAGCCATACTTGGGACTACGAGCAGTACTTC. Translated: CASHTWDYEQYF.

The V and J genes are TRBV9 and TRBJ1-2; no clear D gene. Per the germline V gene, CDR1 is SGDLS and CDR2 is YYNGEE. This CDR3 contains 14 residues. Trimming removed 0 bases from V and 2 bases from J, with 8 bases in between. The CDR3 nucleotides are TGTGCCAGCAGCGTAGGTTCGGGGAACTATGGCTACACCTTC. It encodes CASSVGSGNYGYTF.

The CDR3 protein is CASSPEEAGGLLDTQYF. CDR3 DNA: TGTGCCAGCAGCCCTGAGGAAGCGGGGGGGCTATTAGATACGCAGTATTTT. This chain links TRBV28 with TRBJ2-3; 10 positions match TRBD2. This CDR3 has 17 residues. V lost 6 bases to trimming and J lost 5 bases; unmatched junction nucleotides: 14. Per germline, CDR1 MDHEN and CDR2 SYDVKM.

The V and J genes are TRBV11-2 and TRBJ2-5; TRBD1 aligns across 10 bases. There are 15 residues in the CDR3. The trim removed 5 bases at V and 4 bases at J, leaving 7 bases unmatched. Germline CDR1 is SGHAT and CDR2 is FQNNGV. DNA for the CDR3: TGTGCCAGCAGCATCCGACAGGGGGCCGGAGAGACCCAGTACTTC. Protein product: CASSIRQGAGETQYF.

The chain is built from TRBV13 and TRBJ2-7; D perhaps matches TRBD2 (5 bases). The CDR3 length is 12 residues. Germline CDR1 is PRHDT and CDR2 is FYEKMQ (reference sequence). Trimming stripped 3 bases from V and 2 bases from J, with 5 bases between. The CDR3 is CASSFGTYEQYF. CDR3 sequence (DNA): TGTGCCAGCAGCTTCGGGACCTACGAGCAGTACTTC.

This sequence joins TRBV11-2 and TRBJ1-2, with D possibly matching TRBD1 (6 bases). The length of the CDR3 is 13 residues. V lost 5 bases and J 4 bases, leaving 11 bases between the germline ends. Germline assignment: CDR1 SGHAT and CDR2 FQNNGV. As DNA, the CDR3 is TGTGCCAGCAGCCTAGGACAGCTCTATGGCTACACCTTC. This codes for CASSLGQLYGYTF.

The chain joins TRBV9 to TRBJ2-1; D uncertain. Germline V gene lookup returns CDR1 SGDLS and CDR2 YYNGEE. The CDR3 consists of 15 residues. V was cut by 0 bases and J by 4 bases, with 11 bases left in between. CDR3 amino acids: CASSVGSFRYNEQFF. The CDR3 DNA is TGTGCCAGCAGCGTAGGAAGTTTCCGGTACAATGAGCAGTTCTTC.

The V and J genes are TRBV27 and TRBJ2-7, with D tentatively TRBD1 (6 bases). The V end was cut by 5 bases, the J end by 1 base, with 9 bases between. From germline, CDR1 is MNHEY and CDR2 SMNVEV (reference sequence). The CDR3 runs 13 residues. CDR3 nucleotides: TGTGCCAGCAGTATGACAGGTTCCTACGAGCAGTACTTC. Its protein product is CASSMTGSYEQYF.

The chain is built from TRBV4-1 and TRBJ2-3; D unresolved. The V gene's germline CDR1 is MGHRA and CDR2 YSYEKL. This CDR3 spans 16 amino acids. Deletions cut 1 base from V and 2 bases from J, with 13 bases between. DNA of the CDR3: TGCGCCAGCAGCCAAGGTGGTAGAAGGGCCACAGATACGCAGTATTTT. Protein: CASSQGGRRATDTQYF.

The genes are TRBV27 and TRBJ2-5; D is undetermined. This CDR3 region has 14 residues. The V end was cut by 5 bases, the J end by 5 bases, with 15 bases between. Germline loops: CDR1 MNHEY, CDR2 SMNVEV (reference sequence). The chain's CDR3 is CASSPRPTGETQYF. The CDR3 bases are TGTGCCAGCAGTCCACGACCAACCGGCGAGACCCAGTACTTC.

The genes are TRBV4-1 and TRBJ1-2; maybe TRBD1 (6 bases). Trimming took off 0 bases at V and 7 bases at J, with 18 bases between the two ends. Germline V gene sequence: CDR1 MGHRA, CDR2 YSYEKL. The CDR3 runs 16 residues. The CDR3 nucleotides read TGCGCCAGCAGCCAAGATCTGGGGACACGGGGGGCTGGCTACACCTTC. Protein product: CASSQDLGTRGAGYTF.

In its sample, this clone was seen once. CDR3 bases: TGTGCCATCAGCGCCGCGGAGACCTACGAGCAGTACTTC. Translation gives CAISAAETYEQYF. The gene calls are TRBV10-3 and TRBJ2-7; D ambiguous. The CDR3 totals 13 residues. Trimming stripped 6 bases from V and 2 bases from J, with 11 bases between. The germline CDR1 and CDR2 sequences are ENHRY and SYGVKD.

The V and J genes are TRBV27 and TRBJ1-5, with D maybe TRBD1 (6 bases). Per germline, CDR1 MNHEY and CDR2 SMNVEV (reference sequence). This CDR3 is built from 13 residues. The V and J ends lost 5 bases and 7 bases respectively, with 12 bases between them. The CDR3 region is CASSPTTGQPQHF. CDR3 sequence (DNA): TGTGCCAGCAGTCCAACGACAGGCCAGCCCCAGCATTTT.

The CDR3 loop reads CASAGDNYGYTF. The CDR3 bases are TGTGCCAGCGCAGGGGATAACTATGGCTACACCTTC. The genes are TRBV6-1 and TRBJ1-2, with D perhaps matching TRBD1 (6 bases). Germline-derived CDR1 and CDR2 are MNHNS and SASEGT. The length of the CDR3 is 12 residues. Trimming pared 8 bases from V and 1 base from J, leaving 8 bases between.

This clone was observed a single time. The chain carries TRBV4-1 and TRBJ2-4; 7 bases match TRBD1. J lost 3 bases, V lost 4 bases, and 6 bases had no gene match. Germline V lookup: CDR1 MGHRA, CDR2 YSYEKL. The CDR3 has 15 residues. This chain's CDR3 is CASSLSGTDKNIQYF. CDR3 nucleotides: TGCGCCAGCAGCCTATCCGGGACAGACAAAAACATTCAGTACTTC.

In DNA, the CDR3 is TGCGCCAGTTCGACAGGAAACTACGAGCAGTACTTC. Amino acid sequence: CASSTGNYEQYF. V gene TRBV10-1 combines with J gene TRBJ2-7; D is perhaps TRBD1 (6 bases). The germline V gene encodes CDR1 WNHNN and CDR2 SYGVQD (reference sequence). Trimming took off 9 bases at V and 3 bases at J, with 12 bases between the two ends. The CDR3 totals 12 residues.

V usage is TRBV28 and J usage is TRBJ1-5, with D unresolved. Germline loops: CDR1 MDHEN, CDR2 SYDVKM. V gave up 5 bases and J gave up 4 bases, with 15 bases separating them. This CDR3 comprises 15 residues. The DNA of the CDR3 is TGTGCCAGCAGTGGGATTGTAGAAGCGAATCAGCCCCAGCATTTT. Amino acids: CASSGIVEANQPQHF.

This chain joins TRBV30 and TRBJ2-2; 14 nucleotides match TRBD2. V lost 4 bases, J lost 1 base, and 2 bases stayed unmatched. In germline, CDR1 is GTSNPN, CDR2 SVGIG (reference sequence). This CDR3 is 16 amino acids long. The CDR3 DNA is TGTGCCTGGATAGGGACTAGCGGGAGGAACACCGGGGAGCTGTTTTTT. Its translation: CAWIGTSGRNTGELFF.